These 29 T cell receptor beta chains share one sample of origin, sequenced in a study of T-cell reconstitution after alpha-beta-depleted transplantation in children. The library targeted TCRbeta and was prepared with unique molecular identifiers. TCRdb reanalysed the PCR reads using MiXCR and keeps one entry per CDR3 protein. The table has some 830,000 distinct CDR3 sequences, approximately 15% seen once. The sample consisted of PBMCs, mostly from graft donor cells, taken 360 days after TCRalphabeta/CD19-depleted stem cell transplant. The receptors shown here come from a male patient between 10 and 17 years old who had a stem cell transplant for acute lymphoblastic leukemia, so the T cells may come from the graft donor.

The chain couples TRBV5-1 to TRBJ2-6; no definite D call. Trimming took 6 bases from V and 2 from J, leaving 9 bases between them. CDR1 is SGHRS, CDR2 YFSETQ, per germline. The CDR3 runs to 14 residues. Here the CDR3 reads CASTQNPGANVLTF. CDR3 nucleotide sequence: TGCGCCAGCACTCAAAACCCTGGGGCCAACGTCCTGACTTTC.

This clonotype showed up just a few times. In DNA form, the CDR3 reads TGCAGCGTTGCCGACAGGCGTGGGGCTTTCTTT. Translated: CSVADRRGAFF. The chain uses TRBV29-1 and TRBJ1-1, with D perhaps TRBD1 (6 bases). CDR3 length: 11 amino acids. Germline CDR1 SQVTM, CDR2 ANQGSEA. Trimming stripped 4 bases from V and 11 bases from J, with 14 bases between.

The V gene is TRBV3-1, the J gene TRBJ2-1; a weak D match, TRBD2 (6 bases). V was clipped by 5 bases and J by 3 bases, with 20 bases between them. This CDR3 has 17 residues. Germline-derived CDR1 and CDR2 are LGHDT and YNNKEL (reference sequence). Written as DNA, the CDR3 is TGTGCCAGCAGCAAAGGAGGGGACTCGCTTTACTACAATGAGCAGTTCTTC. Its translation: CASSKGGDSLYYNEQFF.

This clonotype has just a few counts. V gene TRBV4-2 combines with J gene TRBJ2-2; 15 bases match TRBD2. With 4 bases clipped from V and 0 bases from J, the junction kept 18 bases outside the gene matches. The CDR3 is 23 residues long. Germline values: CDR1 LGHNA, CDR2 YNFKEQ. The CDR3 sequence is CASSPRGVITGLAGGTNTGELFF. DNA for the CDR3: TGTGCCAGCAGCCCTAGAGGGGTCATTACGGGACTAGCGGGAGGCACGAACACCGGGGAGCTGTTTTTT.

In nucleotides, the CDR3 is TGCGCCAGCAGCCAAGCCTTCATTGTGTGGGGAGATACGCAGTATTTT. Amino acid sequence: CASSQAFIVWGDTQYF. The chain uses TRBV4-1 and TRBJ2-3; D is unresolved. Per germline, CDR1 MGHRA and CDR2 YSYEKL. The CDR3 length is 16 residues. V lost 1 base and J 5 bases, leaving 16 bases between the germline ends.

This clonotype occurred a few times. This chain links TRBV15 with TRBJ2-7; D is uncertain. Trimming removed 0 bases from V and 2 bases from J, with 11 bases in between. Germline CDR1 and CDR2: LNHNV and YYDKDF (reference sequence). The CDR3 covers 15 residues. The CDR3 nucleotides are TGTGCCACCAGCAGAGATAGGGCGGATGCCTACGAGCAGTACTTC. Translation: CATSRDRADAYEQYF.

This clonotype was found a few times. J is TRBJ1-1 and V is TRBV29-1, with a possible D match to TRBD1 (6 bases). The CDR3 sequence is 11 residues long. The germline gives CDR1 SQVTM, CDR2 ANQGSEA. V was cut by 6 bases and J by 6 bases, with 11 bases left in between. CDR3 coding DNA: TGCAGCGTCGTTACAGGGTCTGAAGCTTTCTTT. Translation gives CSVVTGSEAFF.

The CDR3 bases are TGTGCCAGCAGCCCTACGGGACACACTGAAGCTTTCTTT. Translating it yields CASSPTGHTEAFF. The rearrangement uses TRBV7-2 and TRBJ1-1, with a possible D match to TRBD1 (5 bases). V gave up 5 bases and J gave up 3 bases, with 10 bases separating them. In germline, CDR1 is SGHTA, CDR2 FQGNSA. The CDR3 extends over 13 amino acids.

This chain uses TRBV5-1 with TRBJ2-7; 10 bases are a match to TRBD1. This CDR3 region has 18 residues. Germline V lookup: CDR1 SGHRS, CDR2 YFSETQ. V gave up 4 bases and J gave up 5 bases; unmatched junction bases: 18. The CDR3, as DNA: TGCGCCAGCAGCCCCTTTGTATGGGACAGGGGACCCCTGGACGAGCAGTACTTC. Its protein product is CASSPFVWDRGPLDEQYF. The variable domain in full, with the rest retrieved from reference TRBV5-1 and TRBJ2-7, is KAGVTQTPRYLIKTRGQQVTLSCSPISGHRSVSWYQQTPGQGLQFLFEYFSETQRNKGNFPGRFSGRQFSNSRSEMNVSTLELGDSALYLCASSPFVWDRGPLDEQYFGPGTRLTVT.

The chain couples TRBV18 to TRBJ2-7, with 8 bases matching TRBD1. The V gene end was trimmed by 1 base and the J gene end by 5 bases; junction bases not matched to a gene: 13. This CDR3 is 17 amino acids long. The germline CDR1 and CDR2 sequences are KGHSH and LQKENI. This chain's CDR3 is CASSPHAARTGYHEQYF. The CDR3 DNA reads TGTGCCAGCTCACCACACGCCGCCCGGACAGGGTACCACGAGCAGTACTTC.

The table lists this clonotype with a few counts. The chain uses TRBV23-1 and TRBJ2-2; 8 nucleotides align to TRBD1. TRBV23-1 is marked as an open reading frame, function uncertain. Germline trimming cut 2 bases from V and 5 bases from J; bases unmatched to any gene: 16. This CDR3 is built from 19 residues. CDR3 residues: CASSQQDRATPIGTGELFF. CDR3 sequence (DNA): TGCGCCAGCAGTCAACAGGACAGGGCGACACCGATTGGAACCGGGGAGCTGTTTTTT.

CDR3 in DNA: TGTGCCAGCAGTTACAGGACAGGGCGAGAGACCCAGTACTTC. Translated: CASSYRTGRETQYF. J is TRBJ2-5 and V is TRBV6-2 or TRBV6-3; 8 bases are shared with TRBD1. The V gene end was trimmed by 2 bases and the J gene end by 4 bases; junction bases not matched to a gene: 3. CDR1 MNHEY and CDR2 SVGEGT come from the germline V gene. The CDR3 sequence is 14 residues long.

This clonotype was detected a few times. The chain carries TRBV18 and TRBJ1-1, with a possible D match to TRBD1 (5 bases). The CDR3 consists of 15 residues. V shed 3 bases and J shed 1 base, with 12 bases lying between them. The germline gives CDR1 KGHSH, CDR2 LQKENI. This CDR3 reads CASSPLGVSNTEAFF. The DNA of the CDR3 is TGTGCCAGCTCACCTCTGGGGGTGTCGAACACTGAAGCTTTCTTT.

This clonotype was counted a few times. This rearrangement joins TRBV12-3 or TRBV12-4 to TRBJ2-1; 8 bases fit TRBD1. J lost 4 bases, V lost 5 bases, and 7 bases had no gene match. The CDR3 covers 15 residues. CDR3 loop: CASSDDRGKYNEQFF. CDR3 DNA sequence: TGTGCCAGCAGTGATGACAGGGGCAAGTACAATGAGCAGTTCTTC.

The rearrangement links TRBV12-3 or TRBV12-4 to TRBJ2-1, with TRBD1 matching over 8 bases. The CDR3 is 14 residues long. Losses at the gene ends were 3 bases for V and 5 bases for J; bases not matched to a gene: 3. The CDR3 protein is CASSLGQENNEQFF. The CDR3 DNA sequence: TGTGCCAGCAGTTTGGGACAGGAGAACAATGAGCAGTTCTTC.

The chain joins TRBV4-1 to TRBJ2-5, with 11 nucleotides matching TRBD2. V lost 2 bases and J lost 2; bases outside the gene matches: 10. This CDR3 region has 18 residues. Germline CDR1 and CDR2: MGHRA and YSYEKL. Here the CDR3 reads CASSQWILAGGGQETQYF. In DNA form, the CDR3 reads TGCGCCAGCAGCCAATGGATCCTAGCGGGAGGAGGGCAAGAGACCCAGTACTTC.

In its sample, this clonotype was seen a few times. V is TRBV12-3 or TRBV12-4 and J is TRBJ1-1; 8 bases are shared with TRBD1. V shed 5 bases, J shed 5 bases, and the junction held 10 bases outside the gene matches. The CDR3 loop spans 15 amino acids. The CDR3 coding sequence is TGTGCCAGCAGTCAGATTCACAGGGGGAGGACTGAAGCTTTCTTT. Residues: CASSQIHRGRTEAFF.

The CDR3 DNA sequence: TGTGCCAGCAGCCCCCCGCCGGGTATTTGGAGACAGGCCGCCAATGAGCAGTTCTTC. Its translation is CASSPPPGIWRQAANEQFF. The V gene is TRBV11-1, the J gene TRBJ2-1; maybe TRBD1 (6 bases). CDR3 length: 19 amino acids. CDR1 is SGHAT, CDR2 FQDESV, per germline (reference sequence). Trimming removed 5 bases from V and 6 bases from J, with 29 bases in between.

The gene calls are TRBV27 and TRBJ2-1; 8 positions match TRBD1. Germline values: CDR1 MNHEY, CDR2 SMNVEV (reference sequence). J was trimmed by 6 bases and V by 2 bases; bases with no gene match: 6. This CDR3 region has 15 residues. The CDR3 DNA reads TGTGCCAGCAGTTTAAGGACAGGGTTGGGCAATGAGCAGTTCTTC. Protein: CASSLRTGLGNEQFF.

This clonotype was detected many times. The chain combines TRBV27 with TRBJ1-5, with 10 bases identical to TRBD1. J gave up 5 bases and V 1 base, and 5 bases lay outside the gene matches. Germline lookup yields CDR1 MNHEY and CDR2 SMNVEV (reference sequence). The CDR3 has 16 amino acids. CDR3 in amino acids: CASSLWGQGLDQPQHF. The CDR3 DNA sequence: TGTGCCAGCAGTTTATGGGGACAGGGGCTAGATCAGCCCCAGCATTTT.

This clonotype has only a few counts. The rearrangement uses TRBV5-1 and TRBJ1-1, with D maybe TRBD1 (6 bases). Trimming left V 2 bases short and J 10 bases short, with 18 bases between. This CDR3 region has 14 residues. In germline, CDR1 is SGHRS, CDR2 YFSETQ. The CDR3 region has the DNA TGCGCCAGCAGCTTCCGCCCGGGGGCGGGGATAGCTTTCTTT. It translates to CASSFRPGAGIAFF.

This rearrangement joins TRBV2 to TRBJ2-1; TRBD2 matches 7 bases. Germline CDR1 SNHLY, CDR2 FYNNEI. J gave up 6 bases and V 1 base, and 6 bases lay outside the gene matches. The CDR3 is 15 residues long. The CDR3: CASSEERLAANEQFF. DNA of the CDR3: TGTGCCAGCAGTGAAGAGAGACTAGCTGCCAATGAGCAGTTCTTC.

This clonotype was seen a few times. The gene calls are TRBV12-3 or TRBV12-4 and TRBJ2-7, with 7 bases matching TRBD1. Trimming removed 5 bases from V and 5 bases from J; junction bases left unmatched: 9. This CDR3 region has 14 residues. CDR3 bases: TGTGCCAGCAGTCAGGGACAACAGGGGCACGAGCAGTACTTC. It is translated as CASSQGQQGHEQYF.

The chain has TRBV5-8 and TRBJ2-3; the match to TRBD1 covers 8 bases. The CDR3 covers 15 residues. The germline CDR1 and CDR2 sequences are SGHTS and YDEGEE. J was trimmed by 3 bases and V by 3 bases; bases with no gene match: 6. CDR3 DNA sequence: TGTGCCAGCAGCTCTGACAGGGGTCGGACAGATACGCAGTATTTT. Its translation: CASSSDRGRTDTQYF.

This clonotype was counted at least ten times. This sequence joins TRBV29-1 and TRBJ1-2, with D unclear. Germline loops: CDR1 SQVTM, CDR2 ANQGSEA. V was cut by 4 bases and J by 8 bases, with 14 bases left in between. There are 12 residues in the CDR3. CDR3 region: CSVARSSKGYTF. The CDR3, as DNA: TGCAGCGTTGCAAGGTCCTCCAAGGGCTACACCTTC.

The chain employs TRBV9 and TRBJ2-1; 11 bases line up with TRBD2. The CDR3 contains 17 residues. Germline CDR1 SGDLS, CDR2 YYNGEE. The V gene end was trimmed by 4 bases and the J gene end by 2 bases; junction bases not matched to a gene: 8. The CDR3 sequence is CASSPIRLAGPYNEQFF. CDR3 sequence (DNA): TGTGCCAGCAGCCCAATCCGACTAGCGGGACCCTACAATGAGCAGTTCTTC. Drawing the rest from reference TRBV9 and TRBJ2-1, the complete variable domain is DSGVTQTPKHLITATGQRVTLRCSPRSGDLSVYWYQQSLDQGLQFLIQYYNGEERAKGNILERFSAQQFPDLHSELNLSSLELGDSALYFCASSPIRLAGPYNEQFFGPGTRLTVL.

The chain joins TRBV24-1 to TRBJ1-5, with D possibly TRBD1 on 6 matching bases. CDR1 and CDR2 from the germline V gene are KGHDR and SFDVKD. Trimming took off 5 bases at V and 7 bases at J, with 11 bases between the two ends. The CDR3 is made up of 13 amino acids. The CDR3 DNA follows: TGTGCCACCAGTGGGGGGGGCCGACAGCCCCAGCATTTT. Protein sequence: CATSGGGRQPQHF.

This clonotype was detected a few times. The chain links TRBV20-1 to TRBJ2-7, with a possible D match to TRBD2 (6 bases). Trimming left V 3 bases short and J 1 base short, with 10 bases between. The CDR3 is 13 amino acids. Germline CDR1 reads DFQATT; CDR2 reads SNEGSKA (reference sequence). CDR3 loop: CSASNLASYEQYF. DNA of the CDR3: TGCAGTGCTAGTAACCTAGCGTCCTACGAGCAGTACTTC.

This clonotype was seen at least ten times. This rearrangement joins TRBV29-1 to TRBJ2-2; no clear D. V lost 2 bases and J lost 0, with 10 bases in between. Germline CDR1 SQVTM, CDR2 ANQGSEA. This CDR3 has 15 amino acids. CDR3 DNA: TGCAGCGTTGAACGTTGGCAGGCGAACACCGGGGAGCTGTTTTTT. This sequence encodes CSVERWQANTGELFF.